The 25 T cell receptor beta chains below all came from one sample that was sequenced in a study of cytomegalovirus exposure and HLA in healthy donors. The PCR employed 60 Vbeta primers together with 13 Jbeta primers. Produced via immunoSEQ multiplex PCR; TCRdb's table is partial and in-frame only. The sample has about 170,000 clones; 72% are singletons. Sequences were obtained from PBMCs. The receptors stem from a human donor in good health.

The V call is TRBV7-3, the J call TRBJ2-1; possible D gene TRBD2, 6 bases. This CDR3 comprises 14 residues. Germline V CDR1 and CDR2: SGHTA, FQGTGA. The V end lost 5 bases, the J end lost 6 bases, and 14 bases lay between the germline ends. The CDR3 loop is CASSPTSGVNEQFF. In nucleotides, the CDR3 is TGTGCCAGCAGCCCTACGTCGGGGGTCAATGAGCAGTTCTTC.

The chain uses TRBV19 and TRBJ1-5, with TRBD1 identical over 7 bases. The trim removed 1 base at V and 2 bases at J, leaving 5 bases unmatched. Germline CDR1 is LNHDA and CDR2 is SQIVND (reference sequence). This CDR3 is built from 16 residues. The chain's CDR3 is CASSIGTTGGNQPQHF. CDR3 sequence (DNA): TGTGCCAGTAGTATAGGGACTACAGGGGGCAATCAGCCCCAGCATTTT.

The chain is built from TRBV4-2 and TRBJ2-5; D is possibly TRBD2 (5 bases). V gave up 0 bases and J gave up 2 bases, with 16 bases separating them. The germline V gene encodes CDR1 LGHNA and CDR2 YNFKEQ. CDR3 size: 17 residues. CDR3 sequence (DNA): TGTGCCAGCAGCCAAGATCCCCCAGCGTGGGAGCAAGAGACCCAGTACTTC. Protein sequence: CASSQDPPAWEQETQYF.

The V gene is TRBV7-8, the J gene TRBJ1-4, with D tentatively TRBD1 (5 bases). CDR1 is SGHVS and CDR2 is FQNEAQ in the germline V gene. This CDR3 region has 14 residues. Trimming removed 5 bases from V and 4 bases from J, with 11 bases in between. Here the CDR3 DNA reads TGTGCCAGCAGCCTGGGGGGTCTTAATGAAAAACTGTTTTTT. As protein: CASSLGGLNEKLFF.

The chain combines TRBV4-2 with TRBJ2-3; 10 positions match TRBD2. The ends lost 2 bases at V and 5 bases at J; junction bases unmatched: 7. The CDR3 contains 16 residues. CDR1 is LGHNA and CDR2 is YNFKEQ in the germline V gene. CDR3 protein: CASSQPVAGGRDTQYF. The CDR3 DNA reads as TGTGCCAGCAGCCAACCCGTAGCGGGGGGCCGAGATACGCAGTATTTT.

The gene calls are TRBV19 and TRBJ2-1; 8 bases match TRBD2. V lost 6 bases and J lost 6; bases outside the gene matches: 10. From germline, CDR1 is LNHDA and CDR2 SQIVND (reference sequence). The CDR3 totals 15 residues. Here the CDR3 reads CASSSRGGSLNEQFF. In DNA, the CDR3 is TGTGCCAGTAGCTCCCGGGGGGGGAGTCTCAATGAGCAGTTCTTC.

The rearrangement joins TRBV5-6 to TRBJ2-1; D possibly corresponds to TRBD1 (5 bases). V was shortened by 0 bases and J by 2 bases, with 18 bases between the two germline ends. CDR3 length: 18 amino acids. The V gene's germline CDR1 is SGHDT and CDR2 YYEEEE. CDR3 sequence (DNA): TGTGCCAGCAGCTTGGATCCAGGGTGGGGAAAGCCCTACAATGAGCAGTTCTTC. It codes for CASSLDPGWGKPYNEQFF.

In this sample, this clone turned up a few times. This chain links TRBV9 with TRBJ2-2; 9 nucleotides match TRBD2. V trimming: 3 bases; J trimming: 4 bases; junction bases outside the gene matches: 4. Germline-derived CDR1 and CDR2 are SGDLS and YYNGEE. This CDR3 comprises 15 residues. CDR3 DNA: TGTGCCAGCAGCGACGCGGGGGGGGGCACCGGGGAGCTGTTTTTT. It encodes CASSDAGGGTGELFF.

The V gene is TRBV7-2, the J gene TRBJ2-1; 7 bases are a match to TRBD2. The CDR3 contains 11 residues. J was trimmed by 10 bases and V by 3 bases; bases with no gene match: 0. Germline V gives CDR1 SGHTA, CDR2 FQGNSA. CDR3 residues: CASSFSGEQFF. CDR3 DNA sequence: TGTGCCAGCAGCTTTAGCGGGGAGCAGTTCTTC. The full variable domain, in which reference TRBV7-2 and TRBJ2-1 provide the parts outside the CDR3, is GAGVSQSPSNKVTEKGKDVELRCDPISGHTALYWYRQSLGQGLEFLIYFQGNSAPDKSGLPSDRFSAERTGGSVSTLTIQRTQQEDSAVYLCASSFSGEQFFGPGTRLTVL.

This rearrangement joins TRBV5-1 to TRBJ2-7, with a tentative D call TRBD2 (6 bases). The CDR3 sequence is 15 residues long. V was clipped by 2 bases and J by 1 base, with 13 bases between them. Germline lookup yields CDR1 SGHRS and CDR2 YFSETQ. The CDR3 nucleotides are TGCGCCAGCAGCTTTGGGGCAGGGAGGTCCTACGAGCAGTACTTC. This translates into CASSFGAGRSYEQYF.

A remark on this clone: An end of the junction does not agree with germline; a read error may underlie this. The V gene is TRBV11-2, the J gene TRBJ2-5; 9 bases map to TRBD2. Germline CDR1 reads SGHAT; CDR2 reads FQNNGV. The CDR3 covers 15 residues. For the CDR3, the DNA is TGTGCCAGCGGACTCGAAGGTGGCGGGGGGGCCTATCCGGACTTC. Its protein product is CASGLEGGGGAYPDF. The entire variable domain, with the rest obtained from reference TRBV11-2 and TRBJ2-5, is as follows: EAGVAQSPRYKIIEKRQSVAFWCNPISGHATLYWYQQILGQGPKLLIQFQNNGVVDDSQLPKDRFSAERLKGVDSTLKIQPAKLEDSAVYLCASGLEGGGGAYPDFGPGTRLLVL.

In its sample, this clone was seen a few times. CDR3 sequence reads: CASSVGEGSLIYEQYF. In DNA form, the CDR3 reads TGTGCCAGCAGCGTAGGAGAGGGTTCCCTTATCTACGAGCAGTACTTC. V gene TRBV9 combines with J gene TRBJ2-7; perhaps TRBD2 as D (5 bases). The CDR3 has 16 residues. CDR1 and CDR2 from the germline V gene are SGDLS and YYNGEE. V lost 0 bases to trimming and J lost 3 bases, with 16 bases between them. Full variable domain (outside the CDR3, taken from reference TRBV9 and TRBJ2-7): DSGVTQTPKHLITATGQRVTLRCSPRSGDLSVYWYQQSLDQGLQFLIQYYNGEERAKGNILERFSAQQFPDLHSELNLSSLELGDSALYFCASSVGEGSLIYEQYFGPGTRLTVT.

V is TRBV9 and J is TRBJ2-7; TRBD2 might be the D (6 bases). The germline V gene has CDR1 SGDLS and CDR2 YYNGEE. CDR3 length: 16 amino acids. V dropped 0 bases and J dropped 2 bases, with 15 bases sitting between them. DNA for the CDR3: TGTGCCAGCAGCGTAGTAGAGACTAGTCGTCCCTACGAGCAGTACTTC. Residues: CASSVVETSRPYEQYF.

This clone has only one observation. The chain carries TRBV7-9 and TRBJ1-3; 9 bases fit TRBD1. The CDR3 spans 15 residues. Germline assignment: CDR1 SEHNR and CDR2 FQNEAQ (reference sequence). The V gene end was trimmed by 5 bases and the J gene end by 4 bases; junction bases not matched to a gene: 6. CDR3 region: CASSQNRGRGNTIYF. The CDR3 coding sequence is TGTGCCAGCAGCCAGAACAGGGGGCGCGGAAACACCATATATTTT. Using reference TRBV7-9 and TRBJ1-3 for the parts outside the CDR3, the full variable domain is DTGVSQNPRHKITKRGQNVTFRCDPISEHNRLYWYRQTLGQGPEFLTYFQNEAQLEKSRLLSDRFSAERPKGSFSTLEIQRTEQGDSAMYLCASSQNRGRGNTIYFGEGSWLTVV.

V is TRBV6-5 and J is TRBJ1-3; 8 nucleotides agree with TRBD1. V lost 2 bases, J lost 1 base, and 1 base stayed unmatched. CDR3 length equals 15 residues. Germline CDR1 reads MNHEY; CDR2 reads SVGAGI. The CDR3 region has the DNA TGTGCCAGCAGTTACACAGGGGGATCTGGAAACACCATATATTTT. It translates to CASSYTGGSGNTIYF.

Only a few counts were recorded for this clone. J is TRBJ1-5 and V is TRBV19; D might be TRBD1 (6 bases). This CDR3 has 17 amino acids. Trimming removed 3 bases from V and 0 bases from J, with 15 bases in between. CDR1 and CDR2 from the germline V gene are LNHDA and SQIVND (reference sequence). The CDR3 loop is CASSISTGGYSNQPQHF. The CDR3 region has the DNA TGTGCCAGTAGTATTTCGACAGGTGGATATAGCAATCAGCCCCAGCATTTT.

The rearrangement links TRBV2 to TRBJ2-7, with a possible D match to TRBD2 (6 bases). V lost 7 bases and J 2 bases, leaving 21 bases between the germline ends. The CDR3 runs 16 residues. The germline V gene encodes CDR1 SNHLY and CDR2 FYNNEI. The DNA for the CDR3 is TGTGCCAGCATGGAAAGCGGGTCAACAGCTGCCTACGAGCAGTACTTC. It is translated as CASMESGSTAAYEQYF.

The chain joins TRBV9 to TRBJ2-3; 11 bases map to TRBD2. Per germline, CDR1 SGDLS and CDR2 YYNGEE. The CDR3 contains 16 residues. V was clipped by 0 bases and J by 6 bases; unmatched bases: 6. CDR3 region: CASSVGTSGGGDTQYF. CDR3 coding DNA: TGTGCCAGCAGCGTAGGTACTAGCGGGGGTGGGGATACGCAGTATTTT.

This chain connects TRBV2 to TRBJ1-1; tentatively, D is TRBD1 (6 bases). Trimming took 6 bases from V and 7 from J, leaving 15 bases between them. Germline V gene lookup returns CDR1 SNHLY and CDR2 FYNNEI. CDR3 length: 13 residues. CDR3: CASSTGTTLEAFF. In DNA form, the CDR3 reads TGTGCCAGCAGCACCGGGACAACTCTTGAAGCTTTCTTT. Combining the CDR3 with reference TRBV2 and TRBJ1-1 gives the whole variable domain EPEVTQTPSHQVTQMGQEVILRCVPISNHLYFYWYRQILGQKVEFLVSFYNNEISEKSEIFDDQFSVERPDGSNFTLKIRSTKLEDSAMYFCASSTGTTLEAFFGQGTRLTVV.

The CDR3 DNA is TGTGCCAGCAGTTACTCGACCAGGGGCACTTCCTACGAGCAGTACTTC. Translated: CASSYSTRGTSYEQYF. V gene TRBV6-5 combines with J gene TRBJ2-7, with D possibly TRBD1 on 6 matching bases. This CDR3 region has 16 residues. The germline V gene has CDR1 MNHEY and CDR2 SVGAGI. V lost 0 bases to trimming and J lost 1 base, with 13 bases between them.

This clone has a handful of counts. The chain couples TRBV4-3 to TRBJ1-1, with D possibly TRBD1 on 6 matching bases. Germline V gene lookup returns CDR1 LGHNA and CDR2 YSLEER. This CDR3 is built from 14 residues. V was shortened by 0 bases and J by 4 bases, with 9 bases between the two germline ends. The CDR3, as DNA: TGCGCCAGCAGCCAAGAGACAGGTTCCACTGAAGCTTTCTTT. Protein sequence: CASSQETGSTEAFF.

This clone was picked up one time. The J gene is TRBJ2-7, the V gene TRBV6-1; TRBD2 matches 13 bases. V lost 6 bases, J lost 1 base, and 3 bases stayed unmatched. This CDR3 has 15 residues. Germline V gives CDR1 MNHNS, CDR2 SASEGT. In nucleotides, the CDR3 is TGTGCCAGCAGGCCACTAGCGGGGGGGTCCTACGAGCAGTACTTC. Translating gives CASRPLAGGSYEQYF.

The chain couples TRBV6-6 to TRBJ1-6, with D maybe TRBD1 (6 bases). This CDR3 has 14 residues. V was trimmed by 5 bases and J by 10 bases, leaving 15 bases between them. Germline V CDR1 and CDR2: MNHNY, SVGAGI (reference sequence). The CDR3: CASSVGGRESPLHF. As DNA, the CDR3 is TGTGCCAGCAGTGTCGGGGGGCGGGAATCACCCCTCCACTTT.

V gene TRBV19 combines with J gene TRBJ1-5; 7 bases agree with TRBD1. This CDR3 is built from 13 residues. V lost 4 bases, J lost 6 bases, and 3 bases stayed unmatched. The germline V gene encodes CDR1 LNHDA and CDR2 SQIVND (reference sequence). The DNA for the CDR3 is TGTGCCAGTAGTACAGGGGGTGGTCAGCCCCAGCATTTT. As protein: CASSTGGGQPQHF.

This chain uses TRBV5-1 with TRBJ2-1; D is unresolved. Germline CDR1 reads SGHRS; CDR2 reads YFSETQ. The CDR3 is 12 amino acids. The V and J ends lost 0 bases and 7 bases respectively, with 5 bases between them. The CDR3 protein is CASSLGMNEQFF. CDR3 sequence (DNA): TGCGCCAGCAGCTTGGGTATGAATGAGCAGTTCTTC.